One and the same sample provided the 2 T cell receptor beta chains below, sequenced in a study of blood T cell repertoires in COVID-19. Measured with immunoSEQ multiplex PCR; TCRdb has only the in-frame clones, and not every one. This sample has 250,000 or so clones, with almost 90% found just once. Material for sequencing was peripheral blood. The receptor set was obtained from a woman aged 60 to 75 with COVID-19, enrolled during active disease.

This clone was seen a single time. This rearrangement joins TRBV10-3 to TRBJ1-1, with D perhaps TRBD1 (5 bases). This CDR3 is 13 amino acids long. Between the trimmed V and J ends, which lost 10 bases and 3 bases, there was a span of 15 bases. Germline values: CDR1 ENHRY, CDR2 SYGVKD. The CDR3 sequence is CASSGWGDTEAFF. The CDR3 DNA sequence: TGTGCCAGCAGCGGCTGGGGGGACACTGAAGCTTTCTTT.

CDR3 in DNA: TGTGCCAGCAGTTCCTCGCGGTCACCCCTCCACTTT. It translates to CASSSSRSPLHF. The chain couples TRBV6-6 to TRBJ1-6; unclear D gene. There are 12 residues in the CDR3. V dropped 4 bases and J dropped 10 bases, with 8 bases sitting between them. CDR1 is MNHNY and CDR2 is SVGAGI in the germline V gene (reference sequence).